This TCR beta chain was captured by sequencing in a study of cytomegalovirus exposure and HLA in healthy donors. PCR involved 60 Vbeta and 13 Jbeta primers. The table came from immunoSEQ multiplex PCR; TCRdb's copy has only in-frame clones and leaves some out. The sample carries about 160,000 clones, around 80% recorded once. Study outcomes and limitations: Highly shared sequence variants in one cluster were likely a sequencing artifact. Later examination showed HLA-associated TCR beta chains had greater clonal expansion than equally common others. Only CMV serostatus was available as immune exposure information.

Points on this clone: Its antigen is as yet unknown.

The sample taken for sequencing was PBMCs. The clonotype comes from a human donor in good health.

As DNA, the CDR3 is TGTGCCAGCAGCGTAGAGCGGGACAGGGCCTGTGAGCAGTTCTTC. Translation: CASSVERDRACEQFF. The rearrangement links TRBV9 to TRBJ2-1; 9 nucleotides align to TRBD1. The V segment lost 0 bases and the J segment 9 bases; nucleotides outside the gene matches: 7. CDR1 is SGDLS, CDR2 YYNGEE, per germline. The CDR3 runs to 15 residues.